A selection of T cell receptor beta chains follows, all from one sample in a study of blood T cells in healthy people across ages. Using its own MiXCR run on the 5' RACE reads, TCRdb lists one record per CDR3 protein. The table records approximately 320,000 distinct CDR3 sequences, around 30% of them present only once. The sequencing input was blood. These receptors came from a woman aged 70-85 years in good health. The CDR3 runs from the conserved cysteine through the conserved F or W. A D gene is named only where the DNA matches it firmly. Size tells how often a clone was seen (once, few, many) or the class of an expanded clone, and some rows leave it out.

cdr3_nt cdr3_aa j_call clone_size v_call d_call
TGCAGCGCTTACCGGGGCGTTGACGACGAGCAGTACTTC CSAYRGVDDEQYF TRBJ2-7 many TRBV29-1 NA
TGTGCCAGCAGTCACAGGGGTGAAGCTTTCTTT CASSHRGEAFF TRBJ1-1 NA TRBV12-3/TRBV12-4 TRBD1
TGTGCCAGCAGCTTAGGGGGCCCAACTAATGAAAAACTGTTTTTT CASSLGGPTNEKLFF TRBJ1-4 NA TRBV7-9 NA
TGTGCCAGCGGGGAGTTTAGCGGGAGACCCTACGAGCAGTACTTC CASGEFSGRPYEQYF TRBJ2-7 NA TRBV6-2/TRBV6-3 TRBD2
TGCAGTGCTACCCGGACCGTCACAACTAATGAAAAACTGTTTTTT CSATRTVTTNEKLFF TRBJ1-4 NA TRBV20-1 NA
TGCACCAGCAGCTTCGATGGGACAGGGGGCAGCTACGAGCAGTACTTC CTSSFDGTGGSYEQYF TRBJ2-7 few TRBV5-1 TRBD1
TGCGCCAGCAGACTTGAGACAGGCTCAGTCTATGGCTACACCTTC CASRLETGSVYGYTF TRBJ1-2 NA TRBV5-1 NA
TGTGCCAGCAGCGTCCGGGGTACCGGGGAGCCGTTTTTT CASSVRGTGEPFF TRBJ2-2 NA TRBV7-2 NA
TGCGCCAGCAGCTTGGGAGGGAGCCAAGAGACCCAGTACTTC CASSLGGSQETQYF TRBJ2-5 many TRBV5-1 NA
TGTGCCAGCAGCCCCTGGACAGGGCTCTCCTACGAGCAGTACTTC CASSPWTGLSYEQYF TRBJ2-7 NA TRBV2 TRBD1
TGTGCCAGCAGCGCCTTCGGACCCAAACGAGGCACCGGGGAGCTGTTTTTT CASSAFGPKRGTGELFF TRBJ2-2 once TRBV7-2 NA
TGTGCCAGCAGTTACTCTGCACTAGCGGGTGTCTACAATGAGCAGTTCTTC CASSYSALAGVYNEQFF TRBJ2-1 NA TRBV6-5 TRBD2
TGTGCCAGCAGCTCGCCCGGGGGCACTGAAGCTTTCTTT CASSSPGGTEAFF TRBJ1-1 few TRBV5-5 NA
TGCAGTGCTCGGACAGGGGACCACAGTGGGTACGAGCAGTACTTC CSARTGDHSGYEQYF TRBJ2-7 few TRBV20-1 TRBD1
TGTGCCAGCAGTTTAGGGCGGACAGGACATGGTGTCGAGCAGTACTTC CASSLGRTGHGVEQYF TRBJ2-7 NA TRBV12-3/TRBV12-4 TRBD1
TGTGCCAGCAGTTTGGGTATCACAGGGTCGCAGTACTTC CASSLGITGSQYF TRBJ2-5 NA TRBV27 NA
TGTGCCAGCAGTCCGAAGAGGGGTCGGGAGACCCAGTACTTC CASSPKRGRETQYF TRBJ2-5 few TRBV27 NA
TGTGCCAGCAGTGTGAGGGAGGGCAGCGGAAATGAGCAGTTCTTC CASSVREGSGNEQFF TRBJ2-1 few TRBV2 TRBD2
TGTGCCAGCAGCCCCCGGGACGTCAGCTCCTACGAGCAGTACTTC CASSPRDVSSYEQYF TRBJ2-7 few TRBV4-2 NA
TGCAGCGTCCAATGGAGGGATAATTCACCCCTCCACTTT CSVQWRDNSPLHF TRBJ1-6 NA TRBV29-1 NA
TGTGCCAGCAGTGTAAACACCCCTGGGGCCAACGTCCTGACTTTC CASSVNTPGANVLTF TRBJ2-6 NA TRBV28 NA
TGTGCCAGCAGTGGGGGTAGCGGGCGTTTTACAGATACGCAGTATTTT CASSGGSGRFTDTQYF TRBJ2-3 few TRBV27 TRBD2
TGTGCCAGCAGTGAATGGGGGGTAGGCACTGAAGCTTTCTTT CASSEWGVGTEAFF TRBJ1-1 few TRBV25-1 NA
TGTGCCAGTACATTGTTGACAGGGGATTCACCCCTCCACTTT CASTLLTGDSPLHF TRBJ1-6 NA TRBV6-5 TRBD1
TGTGCCAGCAGTCCCAGGACGGCCTATGACTACACCTTC CASSPRTAYDYTF TRBJ1-2 NA TRBV6-6 NA
TGTGCCAGCAGAAACTACGAGCAGTACTTC CASRNYEQYF TRBJ2-7 NA TRBV28 NA
TGTGCCAGCAGCTTAGGCTCCGGGAGATACAACTACGAGCAGTACTTC CASSLGSGRYNYEQYF TRBJ2-7 few TRBV13 NA
TGTGCCAGCAGCTCCGGGGGCTGGCGGACCGGGGAGCTGTTTTTT CASSSGGWRTGELFF TRBJ2-2 medium-sized TRBV7-2 NA
TGCGCCAGCAGCTTGGAGGGGCAGGGGCGCACCGGGGAGCTGTTTTTT CASSLEGQGRTGELFF TRBJ2-2 NA TRBV5-1 NA
TGTGCCAGCAGCCAACACGACAGAATAGAAAACATTCAGTACTTC CASSQHDRIENIQYF TRBJ2-4 few TRBV3-1 NA
TGTGCCAGCAGGCCGGGACAGGTGAACGAGCAGTACTTC CASRPGQVNEQYF TRBJ2-7 few TRBV12-3/TRBV12-4 TRBD1
TGTGCCACCAGCACAGACTCGGGGTCGGGTCAGCCCCAGCATTTT CATSTDSGSGQPQHF TRBJ1-5 few TRBV15 NA
TGTGCCAGCAGTTACTCGATAATAACCGCGAGCTCCTACGAGCAGTACTTC CASSYSIITASSYEQYF TRBJ2-7 NA TRBV6-5 NA
TGCAGTGCTAGAGATCGTGTCTTTACTGGAAACACCATATATTTT CSARDRVFTGNTIYF TRBJ1-3 NA TRBV20-1 NA
TGTGCCAGCAGCGACAGGAATTATGGCTACACCTTC CASSDRNYGYTF TRBJ1-2 NA TRBV7-2 NA
TGCAGTGCTAGCGGGACCTCATACACTGAAGCTTTCTTT CSASGTSYTEAFF TRBJ1-1 few TRBV20-1 NA
TGTGCCAGCAGAGAGGGGCAGGGGAGGGGAGGACAGCCCCAGCATTTT CASREGQGRGGQPQHF TRBJ1-5 NA TRBV6-1 NA
TGTGCCACCAGGCTTCAGGTTCAAGAGACCCAGTACTTC CATRLQVQETQYF TRBJ2-5 NA TRBV15 NA
TGTGCCAGCAGCGCGAACAGCGCAGGTCAGCCCCAGCATTTT CASSANSAGQPQHF TRBJ1-5 NA TRBV7-2 NA
TGCAGCGTTGAAGATCGCACCCCGGCTAAAGGCTACACCTTC CSVEDRTPAKGYTF TRBJ1-2 few TRBV29-1 NA
TGTGCCAGCAGTCCCAATGGGGACACTGAAGCTTTCTTT CASSPNGDTEAFF TRBJ1-1 NA TRBV6-6 NA
TGTGCCAGCAGCCCTCTCCCCGGGGAAAAACTGTTTTTT CASSPLPGEKLFF TRBJ1-4 NA TRBV13 NA
TGTGCCAGCAGTTTAGCCAAGAATAATTCACCCCTCCACTTT CASSLAKNNSPLHF TRBJ1-6 few TRBV12-3/TRBV12-4 NA
TGCGCCAGCAGCCAACACTCCGGGACTAGCGGTACAGATACGCAGTATTTT CASSQHSGTSGTDTQYF TRBJ2-3 few TRBV4-3 TRBD2
TGTGCCAGCAGCTTAGGGGTGGGTAGCGGGAGAAACGAGCAGTACTTC CASSLGVGSGRNEQYF TRBJ2-7 NA TRBV7-8 TRBD2
TGCAGTGCCCGGACTAGCGGGATCCAGACCCAGTACTTC CSARTSGIQTQYF TRBJ2-5 few TRBV20-1 TRBD2
TGTGCCAGCAGCTTGGCGGGTCAAAATTGGGGGGGTGAGCAGTTCTTC CASSLAGQNWGGEQFF TRBJ2-1 NA TRBV11-2 TRBD2
TGTGCCAGCGGCGTAGGGGGGGCCGGGACAGATACGCAGTATTTT CASGVGGAGTDTQYF TRBJ2-3 few TRBV7-2 NA
TGCGCCAGCAGCTTGGAGGGGTCAGGGGGGTACACTGAAGCTTTCTTT CASSLEGSGGYTEAFF TRBJ1-1 few TRBV5-1 TRBD1
TGTGCCAGCAGCTTCCTCAGCTACCAGGAGACCCAGTACTTC CASSFLSYQETQYF TRBJ2-5 NA TRBV7-2 NA
TGTGCCAGCAGCCAAAGTGGCGCGTCAGGGCGTCTCGGGGCCACCGGGGAGCTGTTTTTT CASSQSGASGRLGATGELFF TRBJ2-2 few TRBV3-1 NA
TGCAGTGCTAGCCTCGGGGGCCTTATTGGGAACATTCAGTACTTC CSASLGGLIGNIQYF TRBJ2-4 few TRBV20-1 NA
TGTGCCAGCAGTCTTATGTCTATGGCGTTCGATGAGCAGTTCTTC CASSLMSMAFDEQFF TRBJ2-1 few TRBV27 NA
TGTGCCAGCAGCTTAGGCGGGAGGGTCGACGAGCAGTACTTC CASSLGGRVDEQYF TRBJ2-7 few TRBV7-2 TRBD2